These T cell receptor beta chains were read from a single sample in a study of CD8+ T cells in alopecia areata. Here immunoSEQ multiplex PCR was the method, and the copy in TCRdb shows in-frame clones only, minus some. The sample shows about 200,000 clones, approximately 60% of them seen only once. Material for sequencing was CD8+ T cells sorted from blood. The source of these receptors is a human donor in good health. Both conserved end residues are part of each CDR3. The D gene is left open where the match is weak. Rows give clone size only sometimes, using once, few, many, or a class for an expanded clone.

CDR3	DNA	J	D	V	length	size
CASRERGGYLNTEAFF	TGTGCCAGCAGGGAACGCGGGGGCTACCTAAACACTGAAGCTTTCTTT	TRBJ1-1	NA	TRBV6-1	16	NA
CASSQVDSYNEQFF	TGCGCCAGCAGCCAAGTGGACTCCTACAATGAGCAGTTCTTC	TRBJ2-1	NA	TRBV4-1	14	few
CASSDSPTGSDTQYF	TGTGCCAGCAGTGATTCCCCGACAGGGTCAGATACGCAGTATTTT	TRBJ2-3	TRBD1	TRBV25-1	15	NA
CASSLQADYLLLGAPYEQYF	TGCGCCAGCAGTCTTCAAGCAGATTACCTCCTCCTAGGGGCCCCCTACGAGCAGTACTTC	TRBJ2-7	NA	TRBV23-1	20	NA
CSVEDRRKGAFF	TGCAGCGTTGAAGATCGACGGAAGGGAGCTTTCTTT	TRBJ1-1	NA	TRBV29-1	12	once
CSVGEIYEQYF	TGCAGCGTGGGGGAGATCTACGAGCAGTACTTC	TRBJ2-7	NA	TRBV29-1	11	NA
CASIDPAKETQYF	TGTGCCAGCATTGATCCAGCCAAGGAGACCCAGTACTTC	TRBJ2-5	NA	TRBV2	13	few
CASSPTGGGRNEQFF	TGTGCCAGCAGCCCGACAGGGGGCGGACGCAATGAGCAGTTCTTC	TRBJ2-1	TRBD1	TRBV7-9	15	NA
CFGSSPSYNEQFF	TGCTTCGGGTCGTCCCCCTCCTACAATGAGCAGTTCTTC	TRBJ2-1	NA	TRBV29-1	13	few
CASSDREGSQPQHF	TGTGCCAGCAGTGACAGGGAAGGGAGTCAGCCCCAGCATTTT	TRBJ1-5	TRBD1	TRBV6-6	14	once
CSVSSRGGRETQYF	TGCAGCGTTAGCTCTCGGGGGGGCCGGGAGACCCAGTACTTC	TRBJ2-5	TRBD2	TRBV29-1	14	NA
CATSRDRDSLRYGYTF	TGTGCCACCAGCAGAGATCGGGACAGCTTACGCTATGGCTACACCTTC	TRBJ1-2	TRBD1	TRBV15	16	few
CSVEERASGGVNEQFF	TGCAGCGTTGAAGAACGGGCTAGCGGGGGGGTCAATGAGCAGTTCTTC	TRBJ2-1	TRBD2	TRBV29-1	16	few
CASSIGTGELFF	TGTGCCAGCAGCATTGGTACCGGGGAGCTGTTTTTT	TRBJ2-2	NA	TRBV5-6	12	NA
CASSSGANVLTF	TGTGCCAGCAGCTCTGGGGCCAACGTCCTGACTTTC	TRBJ2-6	NA	TRBV27	12	once
CASSSTEEKLFF	TGTGCCAGCAGCTCGACCGAGGAAAAACTGTTTTTT	TRBJ1-4	NA	TRBV7-9	12	NA
CASSQATTVLQETQYF	TGCGCCAGCAGCCAGGCTACAACAGTCCTCCAAGAGACCCAGTACTTC	TRBJ2-5	NA	TRBV5-1	16	NA
CASRTGGNEQFF	TGTGCCAGTCGGACAGGGGGCAATGAGCAGTTCTTC	TRBJ2-1	TRBD1	TRBV2	12	NA
CSVEDYYEQYF	TGCAGCGTTGAAGACTACTACGAGCAGTACTTC	TRBJ2-7	NA	TRBV29-1	11	NA
CASSVEGVYNSPLHF	TGTGCCAGCAGCGTAGAGGGGGTGTATAATTCACCCCTCCACTTT	TRBJ1-6	NA	TRBV9	15	NA
CSVVGRDRGYEQYF	TGCAGCGTTGTCGGCCGGGACAGGGGCTACGAGCAGTACTTC	TRBJ2-7	TRBD1	TRBV29-1	14	NA
CASSIRQSTDTQYF	TGTGCCAGTAGTATTCGGCAGAGCACAGATACGCAGTATTTT	TRBJ2-3	NA	TRBV19	14	few
CASSFWGPGELFF	TGTGCCAGCAGCTTCTGGGGGCCCGGGGAGCTGTTTTTT	TRBJ2-2	NA	TRBV5-6	13	few
CASSSGLAGVDTQYF	TGTGCCAGCAGCTCGGGACTAGCGGGGGTCGATACGCAGTATTTT	TRBJ2-3	TRBD2	TRBV11-2	15	NA
CASSPGQGAYGYTF	TGTGCCAGCTCACCGGGACAGGGGGCCTATGGCTACACCTTC	TRBJ1-2	TRBD1	TRBV18	14	NA
CASARGTQFGEQYF	TGTGCCAGCGCCAGAGGGACTCAGTTTGGGGAGCAGTACTTC	TRBJ2-7	NA	TRBV27	14	few
CASSQPASGFDNSPLHF	TGTGCCAGCAGCCAACCGGCATCCGGGTTTGATAATTCACCCCTCCACTTT	TRBJ1-6	NA	TRBV4-2	17	NA
CASSSRQVRGSPLHF	TGCGCCAGCAGCTCTCGACAGGTTCGGGGTTCACCCCTCCACTTT	TRBJ1-6	NA	TRBV4-1	15	NA
CASSQRQGYEQYF	TGCGCCAGCAGCCAACGTCAGGGGTACGAGCAGTACTTC	TRBJ2-7	NA	TRBV4-1	13	NA
CASSGSGGVYNEQFF	TGTGCCAGCAGCGGCTCCGGGGGGGTGTACAATGAGCAGTTCTTC	TRBJ2-1	TRBD2	TRBV9	15	NA
CASSEKLDYNEQFF	TGTGCCAGCAGTGAAAAGTTAGACTACAATGAGCAGTTCTTC	TRBJ2-1	NA	TRBV6-5	14	NA
CASSADSYNEQFF	TGCGCCAGCAGCGCGGACAGCTACAATGAGCAGTTCTTC	TRBJ2-1	NA	TRBV5-1	13	NA
CASSPSGLAKNIQYF	TGTGCCAGCAGCCCATCGGGGTTAGCCAAAAACATTCAGTACTTC	TRBJ2-4	NA	TRBV7-9	15	few
CASSQVVGEDGYTF	TGCGCCAGCAGCCAAGTGGTCGGAGAGGATGGCTACACCTTC	TRBJ1-2	NA	TRBV4-1	14	NA
CASSLTGANSPLHF	TGTGCCAGCAGTTTAACAGGGGCGAATTCACCCCTCCACTTT	TRBJ1-6	TRBD1	TRBV28	14	NA
CASSPPGTQETQYF	TGTGCCAGCAGCCCTCCCGGGACGCAAGAGACCCAGTACTTC	TRBJ2-5	NA	TRBV5-6	14	NA
CASSRRGMPTHYEQYF	TGTGCCAGCAGCCGAAGAGGTATGCCCACCCACTACGAGCAGTACTTC	TRBJ2-7	NA	TRBV7-9	16	NA
CASSHPEGAEQYF	TGCGCCAGCAGCCACCCCGAGGGGGCCGAGCAGTACTTC	TRBJ2-7	TRBD1	TRBV4-1	13	few
CASSLVGDFAGTDTQYF	TGTGCCAGCAGCTTAGTCGGGGACTTCGCAGGCACAGATACGCAGTATTTT	TRBJ2-3	NA	TRBV11-2	17	few
CASSSVASGGATQYF	TGTGCCAGCAGCTCCGTGGCGAGCGGGGGGGCGACCCAATACTTC	TRBJ2-5	TRBD2	TRBV13	15	few
CSVDLSRGSQETQYF	TGCAGCGTTGATTTATCTCGGGGCAGCCAAGAGACCCAGTACTTC	TRBJ2-5	NA	TRBV29-1	15	NA
CASSPGQGVGVNTEAFF	TGTGCCAGCAGCCCGGGACAGGGGGTAGGTGTGAACACTGAAGCTTTCTTT	TRBJ1-1	TRBD1	TRBV7-9	17	NA
CASSLLGTSETSTDTQYF	TGTGCCAGCAGCCTACTCGGGACTAGCGAGACTAGCACAGATACGCAGTATTTT	TRBJ2-3	TRBD2	TRBV27	18	NA
CSVEMNTEAFF	TGCAGCGTAGAGATGAACACTGAAGCTTTCTTT	TRBJ1-1	NA	TRBV29-1	11	many
CASSVGQGAGSEQFF	TGTGCCAGCAGCGTAGGGCAGGGGGCTGGCAGTGAGCAGTTCTTC	TRBJ2-1	TRBD1	TRBV9	15	NA
CASSHNTGELFF	TGTGCCAGCAGCCATAACACCGGGGAGCTGTTTTTT	TRBJ2-2	NA	TRBV6-6	12	NA
CASSLRGGQGETQYF	TGCGCCAGCAGCTTACGCGGGGGACAGGGGGAGACCCAGTACTTC	TRBJ2-5	TRBD1	TRBV5-1	15	NA
CASSWTSLATEAFF	TGTGCCAGCAGTTGGACCTCTCTCGCGACTGAAGCTTTCTTT	TRBJ1-1	NA	TRBV6-5	14	once
CASSNMTNLQPQHF	TGTGCCAGCAGTAACATGACAAATCTTCAGCCCCAGCATTTT	TRBJ1-5	NA	TRBV25-1	14	NA
CASSLGTGNSPLHF	TGTGCCAGCAGTTTGGGGACAGGAAATTCACCCCTCCACTTT	TRBJ1-6	TRBD1	TRBV27	14	NA
CASSLSTDTQYF	TGCGCCAGCAGCTTGAGCACAGATACGCAGTATTTT	TRBJ2-3	NA	TRBV5-1	12	NA
CSVVKAGGPADTQYF	TGCAGCGTTGTCAAAGCGGGGGGGCCCGCAGATACGCAGTATTTT	TRBJ2-3	TRBD2	TRBV29-1	15	NA
CASGGLNYGYTF	TGTGCCAGCGGCGGCCTTAACTATGGCTACACCTTC	TRBJ1-2	NA	TRBV5-6	12	NA